The rows below give T cell receptor beta chains drawn from one sample of a study of cytomegalovirus exposure and HLA in healthy donors. Repertoires were generated with immunoSEQ multiplex PCR, while TCRdb's copy carries only in-frame clones and drops some. The repertoire holds about 76,000 clones, with 65% to 80% as singletons. Sequenced input: PBMCs. Receptors originate from a man younger than 40 in good health and CMV-seronegative. CDR3s include the opening cysteine and the closing phenylalanine or tryptophan. Each record gives: clone size, V gene, J gene, CDR3 protein. Clone size is stated in some rows and not others, as once, few, many or a class when expanded.

abundance: .
v_gene: TRBV4-2
j_gene: TRBJ1-1
CDR3aa: CASSQLGDRTEAFF

abundance: .
v_gene: TRBV5-1
j_gene: TRBJ2-3
CDR3aa: CASRRQPSADTQYF

abundance: .
v_gene: TRBV4-1
j_gene: TRBJ2-1
CDR3aa: CASSQDSGLAGGNEQFF

abundance: .
v_gene: TRBV29-1
j_gene: TRBJ1-2
CDR3aa: CSAGGQYGYTF

abundance: .
v_gene: TRBV11-2
j_gene: TRBJ2-6
CDR3aa: CASSFGQSGANVLTF

abundance: .
v_gene: TRBV19
j_gene: TRBJ2-7
CDR3aa: CASSIDGTGLYEQYF

abundance: .
v_gene: TRBV9
j_gene: TRBJ1-3
CDR3aa: CASSAHGVSGNTIYF

abundance: once
v_gene: TRBV10-2
j_gene: TRBJ2-7
CDR3aa: CASRGGILGQQYF

abundance: .
v_gene: TRBV28
j_gene: TRBJ2-1
CDR3aa: CASSSSTSGRVNEQFF

abundance: .
v_gene: TRBV27
j_gene: TRBJ2-2
CDR3aa: CASSRQGFAGELFF

abundance: few
v_gene: TRBV5-4
j_gene: TRBJ1-3
CDR3aa: CASNKNSGNTIYF

abundance: .
v_gene: TRBV27
j_gene: TRBJ2-6
CDR3aa: CASSPASWSLPAANVLTF

abundance: few
v_gene: TRBV11-1
j_gene: TRBJ1-1
CDR3aa: CASSLVSGNTEAFF

abundance: .
v_gene: TRBV7-8
j_gene: TRBJ2-7
CDR3aa: CASSRSTAYEQYF

abundance: .
v_gene: TRBV9
j_gene: TRBJ2-3
CDR3aa: CASSVGPEAQYF

abundance: .
v_gene: TRBV15
j_gene: TRBJ2-7
CDR3aa: CATSRVSVSYEQYF

abundance: .
v_gene: TRBV7-6
j_gene: TRBJ2-5
CDR3aa: CASSLEDRGGETQYF

abundance: .
v_gene: TRBV5-3
j_gene: TRBJ1-1
CDR3aa: CARSLRVGENTEAFF

abundance: .
v_gene: TRBV6-1
j_gene: TRBJ1-1
CDR3aa: CASRARDANTEAFF

abundance: once
v_gene: TRBV9
j_gene: TRBJ1-2
CDR3aa: CASSATGNYGYTF

abundance: .
v_gene: TRBV9
j_gene: TRBJ2-2
CDR3aa: CASSPVAGARTGELFF

abundance: .
v_gene: TRBV18
j_gene: TRBJ2-1
CDR3aa: CASSASKEQFF

abundance: .
v_gene: TRBV5-1
j_gene: TRBJ2-4
CDR3aa: CASTDPRTGENIQYF

abundance: .
v_gene: TRBV9
j_gene: TRBJ2-3
CDR3aa: CASSATTGESADTQYF

abundance: .
v_gene: TRBV10-3
j_gene: TRBJ2-7
CDR3aa: CATGQGAYEQYF

abundance: few
v_gene: TRBV6-1
j_gene: TRBJ2-5
CDR3aa: CASGARGNRETQYF

abundance: few
v_gene: TRBV10-3
j_gene: TRBJ2-7
CDR3aa: CAISAGTGGSYEQYF

abundance: .
v_gene: TRBV28
j_gene: TRBJ2-6
CDR3aa: CASSSQGAGANVLTF

abundance: .
v_gene: TRBV28
j_gene: TRBJ1-2
CDR3aa: CASSLPTGQGYGYTF